This entry is about one TCR beta chain. Its antigen is as yet unknown. Quantitative 5'-RACE with molecular barcodes generated TCR beta libraries. TCRdb independently ran MiXCR on the 5' RACE reads; one entry per CDR3 protein. The profile shows 700,000 or so distinct CDR3 sequences, under 20% of them singletons. V was clipped by 6 bases and J by 2 bases; unmatched bases: 2. The V gene's germline CDR1 is ENHRY and CDR2 SYGVKD. The CDR3 length is 14 residues. This sample stems from a study of CD8 T cells in ankylosing spondylitis. General study results and limits: Within peripheral blood, clones linked to disease were CD8+ and relatively rare. Disease-linked clones reportedly concentrated significantly in matched ankylosing spondylitis synovial fluid. Reactive arthritis synovial fluid and blood previously showed some of these motif variants. Blood from ankylosing spondylitis patients appeared to carry a characteristic roughly 8-variant TCR beta motif.

The chain uses TRBV10-3 and TRBJ2-7; 12 bases match TRBD2. The clonotype was recovered from a male donor with ankylosing spondylitis. Input material: blood, either unsorted or a sorted T cell fraction (not recorded which). CDR3 sequence reads: CAIRRLAGAYEQYF. The CDR3 bases are TGTGCCATCAGAAGACTAGCGGGGGCCTACGAGCAGTACTTC.